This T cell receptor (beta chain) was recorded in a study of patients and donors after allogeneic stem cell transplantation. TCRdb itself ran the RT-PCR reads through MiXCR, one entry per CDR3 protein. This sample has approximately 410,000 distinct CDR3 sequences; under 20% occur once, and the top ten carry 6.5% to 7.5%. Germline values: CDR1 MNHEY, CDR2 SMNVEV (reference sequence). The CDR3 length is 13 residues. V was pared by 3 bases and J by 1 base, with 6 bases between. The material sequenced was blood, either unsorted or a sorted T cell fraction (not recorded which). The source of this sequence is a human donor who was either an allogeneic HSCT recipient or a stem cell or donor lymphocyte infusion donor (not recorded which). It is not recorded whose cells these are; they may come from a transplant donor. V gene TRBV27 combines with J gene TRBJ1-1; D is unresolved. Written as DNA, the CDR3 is TGTGCCAGCAGTTTTGCGCAGAACACTGAAGCTTTCTTT. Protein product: CASSFAQNTEAFF.